Below, 3 T cell receptor beta chains from the same sample are listed, as sequenced in a study of cytomegalovirus exposure and HLA in healthy donors. The assay was immunoSEQ multiplex PCR, and TCRdb's table has in-frame clones only and misses some. The table has roughly 70,000 clones, 70% to 90% seen once. The material sequenced was PBMCs. The receptors were gathered from a young man in good health and CMV-seronegative.

This chain joins TRBV27 and TRBJ2-7; 7 bases are a match to TRBD1. The CDR3 length is 13 residues. The trim removed 8 bases at V and 1 base at J, leaving 5 bases unmatched. CDR1 is MNHEY and CDR2 is SMNVEV in the germline V gene (reference sequence). The CDR3 bases are TGTGCCAGCGCCCGGGACAGATCCTACGAGCAGTACGTC. It codes for CASARDRSYEQYV.

The table lists this clone with a count of one. The CDR3 loop is CASSPVRGREFDGYTF. In DNA, the CDR3 is TGCGCCAGCAGCCCGGTTAGAGGCCGGGAGTTCGATGGCTACACCTTC. The chain links TRBV5-1 to TRBJ1-2; D unresolved. The V gene's germline CDR1 is SGHRS and CDR2 YFSETQ. The CDR3 is 16 amino acids. V lost 4 bases, J lost 6 bases, and 22 bases lay in between.

The chain combines TRBV18 with TRBJ2-5; 13 nucleotides agree with TRBD2. Germline lookup yields CDR1 KGHSH and CDR2 LQKENI. Germline trimming cut 3 bases from V and 1 base from J; bases unmatched to any gene: 5. The CDR3 length is 17 residues. The CDR3 sequence: CASSPGLAGLFQETQYF. In DNA, the CDR3 is TGTGCCAGCTCACCGGGACTAGCGGGGCTCTTCCAAGAGACCCAGTACTTC. Variable domain in full (rest from reference TRBV18 and TRBJ2-5): NAGVMQNPRHLVRRRGQEARLRCSPMKGHSHVYWYRQLPEEGLKFMVYLQKENIIDESGMPKERFSAEFPKEGPSILRIQQVVRGDSAAYFCASSPGLAGLFQETQYFGPGTRLLVL.